This TCR beta chain was recovered during a study of T cell repertoires in cytomegalovirus infection. This clonotype was recorded a few times. Its cognate antigen is unknown. TCRdb re-analysed the reads in MiXCR, keeping a single row per CDR3 protein. This sample yields 900,000 to 950,000 distinct CDR3 sequences, of which 30% to 40% are seen a single time; around an eighth belongs to the top ten. Germline CDR1 and CDR2: SEHNR and FQNEAQ (reference sequence). The CDR3 runs 16 residues. Trimming cost V 5 bases and J 0 bases; bases outside gene matches: 5. This sample comprised cultured CD8+ T cells from PBMCs, obtained from culture after CMV antigen stimulation. The chain couples TRBV7-9 to TRBJ2-2, with TRBD1 matching over 8 bases. The sequence was obtained from a human donor in good health (CMV status not recorded). Some clones in this sample may be carry-over from other donors' samples. CDR3 region: CASSNRDRSNTGELFF. The CDR3 nucleotides are TGTGCCAGCAGCAACCGGGACAGGTCGAACACCGGGGAGCTGTTTTTT. The full variable domain, in which reference TRBV7-9 and TRBJ2-2 provide the parts outside the CDR3, is DTGVSQNPRHKITKRGQNVTFRCDPISEHNRLYWYRQTLGQGPEFLTYFQNEAQLEKSRLLSDRFSAERPKGSFSTLEIQRTEQGDSAMYLCASSNRDRSNTGELFFGEGSRLTVL.